This T cell receptor beta chain emerged from a study of vaccination and CD4 T cells after COVID-19. Overall study context: Stimulation used overlapping spike peptides from SARS-CoV-2, HCoV-NL63, HCoV-OC43 and HCoV-229E.

The germline gives CDR1 SGHTA, CDR2 FQGNSA. This CDR3 has 12 amino acids. V was pared by 5 bases and J by 1 base, with 5 bases between. As to treatment: approximately 9-day PBMC culture with coronavirus spike peptide pools or control peptides (ViraFEST assay). The study sequenced cultured CD4+ T cell DNA using the Oncomine TCR Beta short-read assay. TCRdb reprocessed the PCR reads via MiXCR and lists one record per CDR3 protein. The data show just under 20,000 distinct CDR3 sequences, about 40% seen once. This clonotype was seen a handful of times. Its antigen is unidentified. The sample in question was CD4+ T cells from blood, cultured in vitro, obtained before SARS-CoV-2 vaccination. The sequence came from a human donor who had recovered from COVID-19. V gene TRBV7-2 combines with J gene TRBJ2-5; D is ambiguous. CDR3 residues: CASSPRQETQYF. The CDR3 bases are TGTGCCAGCAGCCCGCGCCAAGAGACCCAGTACTTC.